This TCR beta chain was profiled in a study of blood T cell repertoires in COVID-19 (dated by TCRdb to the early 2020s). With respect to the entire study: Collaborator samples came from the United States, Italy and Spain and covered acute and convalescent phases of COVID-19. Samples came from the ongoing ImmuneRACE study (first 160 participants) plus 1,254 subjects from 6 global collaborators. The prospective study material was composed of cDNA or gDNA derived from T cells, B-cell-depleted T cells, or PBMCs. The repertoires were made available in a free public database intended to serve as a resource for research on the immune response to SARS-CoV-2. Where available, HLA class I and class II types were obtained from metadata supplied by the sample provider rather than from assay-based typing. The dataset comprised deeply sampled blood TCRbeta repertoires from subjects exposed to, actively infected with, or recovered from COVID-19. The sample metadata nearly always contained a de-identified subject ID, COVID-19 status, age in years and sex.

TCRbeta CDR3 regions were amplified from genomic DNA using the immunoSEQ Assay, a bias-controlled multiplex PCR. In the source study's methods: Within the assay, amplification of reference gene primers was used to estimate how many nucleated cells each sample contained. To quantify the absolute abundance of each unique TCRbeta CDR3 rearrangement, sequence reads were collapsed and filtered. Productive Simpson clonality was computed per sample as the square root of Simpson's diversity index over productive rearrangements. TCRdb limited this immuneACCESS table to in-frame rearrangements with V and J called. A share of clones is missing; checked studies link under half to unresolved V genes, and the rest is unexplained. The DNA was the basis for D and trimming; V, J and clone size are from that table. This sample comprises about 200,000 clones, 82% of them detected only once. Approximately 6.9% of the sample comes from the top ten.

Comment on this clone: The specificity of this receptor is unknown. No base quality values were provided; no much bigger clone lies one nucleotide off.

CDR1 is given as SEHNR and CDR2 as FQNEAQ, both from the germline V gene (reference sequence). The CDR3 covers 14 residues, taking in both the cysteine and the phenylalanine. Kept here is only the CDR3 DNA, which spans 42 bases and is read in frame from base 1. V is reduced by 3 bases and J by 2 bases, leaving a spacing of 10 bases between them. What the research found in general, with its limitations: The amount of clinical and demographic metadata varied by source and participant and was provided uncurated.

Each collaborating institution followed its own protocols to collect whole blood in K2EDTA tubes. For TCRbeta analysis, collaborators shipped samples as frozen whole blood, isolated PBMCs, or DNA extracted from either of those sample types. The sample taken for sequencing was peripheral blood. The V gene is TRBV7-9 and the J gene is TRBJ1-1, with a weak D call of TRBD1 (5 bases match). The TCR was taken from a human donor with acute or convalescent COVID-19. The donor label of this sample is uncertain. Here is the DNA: TGTGCCAGCAGCTTCTCAACAGGCAACACTGAAGCTTTCTTT. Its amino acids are CASSFSTGNTEAFF.